The 13 T cell receptor beta chains below all came from one sample that was sequenced in a study of OX40 agonist ivuxolimab in advanced cancers. Sequenced by immunoSEQ multiplex PCR; TCRdb stores in-frame clones only, minus some. This sample yields about 37,000 clones, of which about 80% are seen a single time; roughly 20% belongs to the top ten. The specimen was CD4+ or CD8+ T cells sorted from blood, collected in a trial of the OX40 agonist ivuxolimab. These receptors all come from an adult with an advanced solid tumor such as melanoma, head and neck, liver or kidney cancer.

V gene TRBV19 combines with J gene TRBJ2-1; 7 nucleotides line up with TRBD1. Trimming removed 5 bases from V and 3 bases from J; junction bases left unmatched: 13. The CDR3 runs 17 residues. Germline V gene data show CDR1 as LNHDA and CDR2 as SQIVND (reference sequence). This chain's CDR3 is CASSFTGQDLFYNEQFF. The CDR3 DNA is TGTGCCAGTAGTTTCACCGGACAGGATCTTTTCTACAATGAGCAGTTCTTC. The whole variable domain, filled in from reference TRBV19 and TRBJ2-1, reads DGGITQSPKYLFRKEGQNVTLSCEQNLNHDAMYWYRQDPGQGLRLIYYSQIVNDFQKGDIAEGYSVSREKKESFPLTVTSAQKNPTAFYLCASSFTGQDLFYNEQFFGPGTRLTVL.

The chain carries TRBV7-6 and TRBJ2-1, with D possibly being TRBD2 (7 bases). The germline V and J ends were trimmed by 1 base and 5 bases, with 9 bases remaining between them. CDR3 length: 14 residues. CDR1 is SGHVS and CDR2 is FNYEAQ in the germline V gene. The CDR3 reads CASSLERDNNEQFF. As DNA, the CDR3 is TGTGCCAGCAGCTTAGAGCGGGACAACAATGAGCAGTTCTTC.

The chain recombines TRBV9 with TRBJ2-1; the match to TRBD2 covers 12 bases. The CDR3 totals 15 residues. The V segment lost 4 bases and the J segment 6 bases; nucleotides outside the gene matches: 5. Looked up from germline, CDR1 is SGDLS and CDR2 is YYNGEE. This CDR3 is CASSLQGLAGNEQFF. The CDR3 coding sequence is TGTGCCAGCAGCCTCCAGGGACTAGCGGGCAATGAGCAGTTCTTC.

The rearrangement joins TRBV5-1 to TRBJ2-1; D is undetermined. V shed 3 bases and J shed 8 bases, with 9 bases lying between them. The length of the CDR3 is 12 residues. Germline CDR1 reads SGHRS; CDR2 reads YFSETQ. The CDR3 reads CASSSYWDEQFF. The DNA of the CDR3 is TGCGCCAGCAGCTCGTACTGGGATGAGCAGTTCTTC.

The chain has TRBV30 and TRBJ2-1, with 7 bases identical to TRBD2. Germline V gives CDR1 GTSNPN, CDR2 SVGIG (reference sequence). V dropped 3 bases and J dropped 2; count of bases not matched to a gene: 4. CDR3 length: 14 residues. This CDR3 reads CAWRAGEAYNEQFF. The DNA of the CDR3 is TGTGCCTGGAGGGCGGGAGAGGCCTACAATGAGCAGTTCTTC.

This clone has just one count. The rearrangement links TRBV7-9 to TRBJ2-3; TRBD1 is a possible D gene (7 bases). Germline CDR1 is SEHNR and CDR2 is FQNEAQ (reference sequence). Trimming removed 7 bases at V and 4 bases at J, with 18 bases between. The CDR3 is 15 residues long. CDR3 bases: TGTGCCAGCAACCCAGGGGGGTCTTTCGCAGATACGCAGTATTTT. This codes for CASNPGGSFADTQYF.

The chain has TRBV15 and TRBJ2-3, with D possibly matching TRBD2 (6 bases). The CDR3 spans 16 residues. Germline lookup yields CDR1 LNHNV and CDR2 YYDKDF (reference sequence). V was shortened by 3 bases and J by 2 bases, with 15 bases between the two germline ends. The CDR3 region has the DNA TGTGCCACCAGCAGGGGTAGGGCTAGCGACACAGATACGCAGTATTTT. Protein sequence: CATSRGRASDTDTQYF.

The chain couples TRBV15 to TRBJ1-5, with TRBD1 matching 7 bases. Per germline, CDR1 LNHNV and CDR2 YYDKDF (reference sequence). Trimming removed 3 bases from V and 6 bases from J; junction bases left unmatched: 11. This CDR3 contains 16 residues. The chain's CDR3 is CATSSPQGGAGQPQHF. The CDR3 DNA follows: TGTGCCACCAGCAGCCCTCAGGGGGGTGCGGGTCAGCCCCAGCATTTT. Supplemented by reference TRBV15 and TRBJ1-5, the full variable domain reads DAMVIQNPRYQVTQFGKPVTLSCSQTLNHNVMYWYQQKSSQAPKLLFHYYDKDFNNEADTPDNFQSRRPNTSFCFLDIRSPGLGDTAMYLCATSSPQGGAGQPQHFGDGTRLSIL.

The chain has TRBV6-5 and TRBJ2-5, with TRBD2 identical over 8 bases. The germline gives CDR1 MNHEY, CDR2 SVGAGI. This CDR3 has 13 residues. The V gene end was trimmed by 6 bases and the J gene end by 5 bases; junction bases not matched to a gene: 5. Written as DNA, the CDR3 is TGTGCCAGCAGCCCCGGGAGGGTGGAGACCCAGTACTTC. Translating gives CASSPGRVETQYF.

The chain uses TRBV6-5 and TRBJ1-1; D not resolved. The length of the CDR3 is 14 residues. Per the germline V gene, CDR1 is MNHEY and CDR2 is SVGAGI. Trimming left V 5 bases short and J 0 bases short, with 10 bases between. The CDR3 DNA reads as TGTGCCAGCAGTGGCGGAGGGATGAACACTGAAGCTTTCTTT. Protein: CASSGGGMNTEAFF.

To note about this clone: Other DNA variants within this sample encode the same CDR3. The V call is TRBV6-5, the J call TRBJ1-1; maybe TRBD1 (5 bases). The V end was cut by 4 bases, the J end by 4 bases, with 10 bases between. Germline V gene data show CDR1 as MNHEY and CDR2 as SVGAGI. The CDR3 contains 13 residues. The CDR3 reads CASSSSGGTEAFF. As DNA, the CDR3 is TGTGCCAGCAGTTCCTCCGGGGGCACTGAAGCTTTCTTT.

The chain joins TRBV7-2 to TRBJ2-7; D ambiguous. The CDR3 consists of 15 residues. Germline lookup yields CDR1 SGHTA and CDR2 FQGNSA. The V gene lost 0 bases and the J gene lost 2 bases, with 11 bases spanning the gap. The DNA for the CDR3 is TGTGCCAGCAGCTTAGCTTATGGCAGAGCCTACGAGCAGTACTTC. This encodes CASSLAYGRAYEQYF.

This clone was recorded only once. This chain joins TRBV7-6 and TRBJ2-2, with TRBD2 matching 8 bases. The CDR3 loop spans 16 amino acids. The V segment lost 5 bases and the J segment 2 bases; nucleotides outside the gene matches: 7. Germline V CDR1 and CDR2: SGHVS, FNYEAQ. In DNA form, the CDR3 reads TGTGCCAGCAGCCGCGGGGGGACTACAAACACCGGGGAGCTGTTTTTT. Protein sequence: CASSRGGTTNTGELFF.